What follows is one T cell receptor (beta chain) and its context. V was shortened by 5 bases and J by 2 bases, with 13 bases between the two germline ends. The CDR3 has 15 residues. Germline CDR1 is SGHTA and CDR2 is FQGNSA. These data come from a study of blood T cell repertoires in COVID-19. Background on the study: COVID-19 samples, acute and convalescent, were from the United States, Italy and Spain. The cDNA or gDNA used as material had been derived from T cells, B-cell-depleted T cells, or PBMCs.

Authors' methods: Counts of nucleated cells, estimated from reference gene primer amplification, were obtained. Libraries were prepared by immunoSEQ multiplex PCR; TCRdb keeps only in-frame clonotypes and omits some of them. V and J calls and clone size come straight from that table; D and trimming were deduced from the DNA. The sample carries some 180,000 clones, more than 80% recorded once. The clonotype comes from a woman aged 55-70 years with acute or convalescent COVID-19. This rearrangement joins TRBV7-2 to TRBJ2-1; D might be TRBD2 (6 bases). The sample consisted of peripheral blood. The CDR3 coding sequence is TGTGCCAGCAGCCAACTAGCCGGGCCCTACAATGAGCAGTTCTTC. It encodes CASSQLAGPYNEQFF.